The entry below gives a single T cell receptor beta chain sequence along with its context. The data were obtained in a study of regulatory T cells in long-lasting Graves disease. Indicated time point: newly diagnosed GD, antithyroid drugs for less than 3 months. PBMC-extracted RNA yielded the TCR library. With iRepertoire HTBI primers and Arm-PCR of CDR3 regions, TCR beta libraries were built. Via MiXCR, TCRdb re-called the multiplex PCR reads, giving one row per CDR3 protein. The repertoire holds roughly 350,000 distinct CDR3 sequences, with 15% to 20% as singletons. With 0 bases clipped from V and 5 bases from J, the junction kept 15 bases outside the gene matches. In germline, CDR1 is MGHRA, CDR2 YSYEKL. The CDR3 runs to 19 residues. This sample also appeared in a second study, on T cells in Graves' hyperthyroidism and ophthalmopathy.

The receptor was isolated from a woman aged 18 to 35 with Graves disease. The chain recombines TRBV4-1 with TRBJ2-3, with 9 bases matching TRBD2. The specimen was peripheral blood mononuclear cells (PBMCs), collected at new diagnosis, from a patient treated with antithyroid drugs. The CDR3 DNA reads as TGCGCCAGCAGCCAAGATCTGAGGTCGGCGGGAGGGGTGGGAGATACGCAGTATTTT. Its translation: CASSQDLRSAGGVGDTQYF.